This record covers a single T cell receptor (beta chain). The data are from a study of T cell responses to AZD1222 COVID-19 vaccine. The method was immunoSEQ multiplex PCR; TCRdb's version includes in-frame clones alone and lacks a portion of them. Of over 150,000 clones listed, 92% were seen once; the top ten hold roughly 4.4%. The germline V and J ends were trimmed by 8 bases and 5 bases, with 16 bases remaining between them. The germline V gene has CDR1 MNHEY and CDR2 SMNVEV (reference sequence). The CDR3 has 14 residues. The input for sequencing was peripheral blood, taken on day 0 of MenACWY control vaccination. The sequence was collected from an adult in good health. The J gene is TRBJ2-1, the V gene TRBV27; a possible D gene is TRBD2 (6 bases). CDR3 nucleotide sequence: TGTGCCAGCCGAAAGGGCGGGACCCACAATGAGCAGTTCTTC. The encoded protein is CASRKGGTHNEQFF.